The 32 T cell receptor beta chains reported below all come from one sample, sequenced in a study of blood T cells in healthy people across ages. The use of a sample-barcoded 5' primer and a J-beta primer mix characterized a second PCR of roughly 6 to 11 cycles. MiXCR, applied by TCRdb to the 5' RACE reads, yields one record per CDR3 protein. The table lists 800,000 to 950,000 distinct CDR3 sequences, 29% of them singletons. The sample also formed part of further work on T cells of mothers and their children.

The sequenced sample consisted of blood. These receptors all come from a woman aged 40 to 50 in good health.

This chain joins TRBV7-9 and TRBJ1-2, with D possibly matching TRBD1 (5 bases). This CDR3 comprises 14 residues. Trimming took 7 bases from V and 2 from J, leaving 14 bases between them. Germline V lookup: CDR1 SEHNR, CDR2 FQNEAQ (reference sequence). CDR3 in amino acids: CASTMSQGNYGYTF. DNA of the CDR3: TGTGCCAGCACCATGAGTCAGGGCAACTATGGCTACACCTTC.

Comments on this clonotype: The CDR3 carries no conserved terminal phenylalanine or tryptophan, so it likely arises from a read error. The gene calls are TRBV12-3 or TRBV12-4 and TRBJ1-2; the D gene is possibly TRBD1 (6 bases). Trimming took 6 bases from V and 6 from J, leaving 17 bases between them. The CDR3 is 14 amino acids. CDR3 coding DNA: TGTGCCAGCAGCTACCAGGGGTGGGAAAATGGCTACACCGTC. Its protein is CASSYQGWENGYTV.

Comments on this clonotype: Since a much larger clone is just one base distant, this may be a read error. The chain carries TRBV10-3 and TRBJ2-5; a weak D match, TRBD2 (5 bases). The germline V gene encodes CDR1 ENHRY and CDR2 SYGVKD. The CDR3 covers 13 residues. Here the CDR3 reads CAISEDGEETLYF. The CDR3 bases are TGTGCCATCAGTGAGGACGGGGAAGAGACCCTGTACTTC.

This chain uses TRBV6-1 with TRBJ1-5; no clear D gene. CDR1 is MNHNS and CDR2 is SASEGT in the germline V gene. With 3 bases removed from V and 4 bases from J, the gap between germline ends came to 7 bases. This CDR3 has 13 amino acids. CDR3 DNA: TGTGCCAGCAGTGACCGCAGGAATCAGCCCCAGCATTTT. Protein product: CASSDRRNQPQHF.

Points on this clonotype: At one end, the junction sequence differs from germline, possibly due to a read error. V gene TRBV19 combines with J gene TRBJ2-1; D may be TRBD2 (5 bases). The CDR3 covers 15 residues. CDR1 is LNHDA and CDR2 is SQIVND in the germline V gene (reference sequence). For the CDR3, the DNA is TGTGCCGGTAGTATCCGAGGGAATACCTACAATGAGCAGTTCTTC. This gives the protein CAGSIRGNTYNEQFF.

The chain recombines TRBV28 with TRBJ2-1, with D perhaps matching TRBD2 (5 bases). CDR1 and CDR2 from the germline V gene are MDHEN and SYDVKM. The CDR3 has 13 residues. The ends were cut back, 7 bases at V and 0 bases at J, with 7 bases in the middle. CDR3 sequence: CASTGNSYNEQFF. CDR3 in DNA: TGTGCCAGCACGGGAAACTCCTACAATGAGCAGTTCTTC.

This clonotype was seen just once. V and J are TRBV7-8 and TRBJ1-2, with TRBD1 matching 9 bases. CDR1 and CDR2 from the germline V gene are SGHVS and FQNEAQ. This CDR3 spans 16 amino acids. Trimming removed 1 base from V and 0 bases from J; junction bases left unmatched: 3. CDR3 in DNA: TGTGCCAGCAGCTTAGGGGGACAGGGTACTAACTATGGCTACACCTTC. It encodes CASSLGGQGTNYGYTF.

The chain employs TRBV28 and TRBJ2-2; TRBD1 agrees at 9 bases. Trimming took 10 bases from V and 2 from J; bases not matched to a gene: 2. The CDR3 extends over 13 amino acids. From germline, CDR1 is MDHEN and CDR2 SYDVKM. CDR3 sequence (DNA): TGTGCCACGGACAGGGGAAACACCGGGGAGCTGTTTTTT. Residues: CATDRGNTGELFF.

This clonotype was counted only a few times. V gene TRBV5-1 combines with J gene TRBJ1-2; D remains ambiguous. The CDR3 spans 17 residues. Germline CDR1 SGHRS, CDR2 YFSETQ. V lost 0 bases and J 0 bases, leaving 15 bases between the germline ends. CDR3 sequence: CASSLDIGTLANYGYTF. CDR3 DNA: TGCGCCAGCAGCTTGGATATCGGCACATTAGCTAACTATGGCTACACCTTC.

This clonotype was seen only a few times. The chain is built from TRBV11-2 and TRBJ2-5; 7 nucleotides align to TRBD1. With V trimmed by 4 bases and J by 5 bases, 10 bases remained unmatched. The germline CDR1 and CDR2 sequences are SGHAT and FQNNGV. The CDR3 totals 15 residues. The CDR3 bases are TGTGCCAGCAGCTCGTTCAGGGGGAAAAGGGAGACCCAGTACTTC. Residues: CASSSFRGKRETQYF.

In DNA, the CDR3 is TGTGCCAGCAGCTCCCCAGGGGGCCCTGGAAACACCATATATTTT. This codes for CASSSPGGPGNTIYF. The chain links TRBV7-3 to TRBJ1-3, with TRBD1 matching 8 bases. The CDR3 runs 15 residues. Germline CDR1 reads SGHTA; CDR2 reads FQGTGA. V dropped 4 bases and J dropped 2; count of bases not matched to a gene: 4.

About this clonotype: This may come from a read error, since a much larger clone is one base off. V usage is TRBV20-1 and J usage is TRBJ2-7; 9 bases fit TRBD1. This CDR3 region has 13 residues. CDR1 is DFQATT and CDR2 is SNEGSKA in the germline V gene (reference sequence). This CDR3 reads CSAPDRGNYGQYF. The CDR3 DNA follows: TGCAGTGCTCCCGACAGGGGGAACTACGGGCAGTACTTC.

A few counts support this clonotype. The chain has TRBV3-1 and TRBJ2-5, with 9 bases lining up with TRBD2. J lost 1 base, V lost 5 bases, and 8 bases had no gene match. This CDR3 has 16 residues. Germline V CDR1 and CDR2: LGHDT, YNNKEL (reference sequence). CDR3 amino acids: CASSTRGGGAQETQYF. DNA for the CDR3: TGTGCCAGCAGCACCAGAGGCGGGGGGGCCCAAGAGACCCAGTACTTC.

This clonotype was seen a few times. The chain recombines TRBV6-2 or TRBV6-3 with TRBJ2-5; 8 bases are shared with TRBD2. Germline CDR1 and CDR2: MNHEY and SVGEGT. The junction had 10 bases not matched to a gene; V was cut back by 6 bases and J by 7 bases. This CDR3 has 14 amino acids. CDR3 DNA sequence: TGTGCCAGCAGGGGACTAGTGCCTTCCGGGACCCAGTACTTC. Protein sequence: CASRGLVPSGTQYF.

J is TRBJ2-1 and V is TRBV12-3 or TRBV12-4; D is possibly TRBD2 (6 bases). The CDR3 is made up of 15 amino acids. Trimming left V 5 bases short and J 2 bases short, with 13 bases between. The CDR3 coding sequence is TGTGCCAGCAGTGGGGGGTCGGGTCCCTACAATGAGCAGTTCTTC. Its protein product is CASSGGSGPYNEQFF.

Of note for this clonotype: The junction departs from the called germline gene at one end, perhaps through a read error. J is TRBJ1-1 and V is TRBV5-1; D is unclear. The CDR3 sequence is 14 residues long. From germline, CDR1 is SGHRS and CDR2 YFSETQ. CDR3 nucleotides: TGCGCCAGCAGCGGGATTAATACGAACTCTGAAGCTTTCTTT. Its protein product is CASSGINTNSEAFF.

In its sample, this clonotype was seen a few times. The J gene is TRBJ2-4, the V gene TRBV29-1; 8 bases agree with TRBD1. The V segment lost 0 bases and the J segment 12 bases; nucleotides outside the gene matches: 13. CDR3 length: 15 amino acids. Looked up from germline, CDR1 is SQVTM and CDR2 is ANQGSEA. This CDR3 is CSVEDVGQGRDTQYF. The CDR3, as DNA: TGCAGCGTTGAAGATGTAGGACAGGGAAGGGACACTCAGTACTTC.

This clonotype was recorded a few times. The gene calls are TRBV5-6 and TRBJ1-2; 7 positions agree with TRBD1. CDR3 length: 14 residues. The V and J ends lost 4 bases and 4 bases, in that order; junction bases with no gene match: 7. The germline V gene has CDR1 SGHDT and CDR2 YYEEEE. The CDR3 nucleotides read TGTGCCAGCAGCCCGTCCGGGACAGTCTATGGCTACACCTTC. Encoded protein: CASSPSGTVYGYTF. Together with reference TRBV5-6 and TRBJ1-2, the CDR3 gives the full variable domain: DAGVTQSPTHLIKTRGQQVTLRCSPKSGHDTVSWYQQALGQGPQFIFQYYEEEERQRGNFPDRFSGHQFPNYSSELNVNALLLGDSALYLCASSPSGTVYGYTFGSGTRLTVV.

This clonotype was seen ten or more times. This chain connects TRBV5-1 to TRBJ2-1; TRBD1 matches at 7 bases. This CDR3 region has 14 residues. Losses at the gene ends were 4 bases for V and 2 bases for J; bases not matched to a gene: 3. Germline values: CDR1 SGHRS, CDR2 YFSETQ. The CDR3 region has the DNA TGCGCCAGCAGCGGACAGGCGGCCTACAATGAGCAGTTCTTC. Amino acids: CASSGQAAYNEQFF.

This clonotype has a count of ten or more. The J gene is TRBJ2-6, the V gene TRBV6-2 or TRBV6-3; D is ambiguous. The CDR3 is 18 amino acids. The V and J ends lost 0 bases and 6 bases respectively, with 18 bases between them. The germline V gene has CDR1 MNHEY and CDR2 SVGEGT. The CDR3 here is CASSYSMDGRSLANVLTF. The CDR3 bases are TGTGCCAGCAGTTACTCGATGGACGGGCGAAGTTTGGCCAACGTCCTGACTTTC.

This clonotype was detected many times. The V gene is TRBV28, the J gene TRBJ2-7; D not certain. The germline V and J ends were trimmed by 4 bases and 0 bases, with 7 bases remaining between them. Germline CDR1 and CDR2: MDHEN and SYDVKM. The CDR3 loop spans 13 amino acids. Here the CDR3 DNA reads TGTGCCAGCAGTTCACCACTCTCCTACGAGCAGTACTTC. It encodes CASSSPLSYEQYF. Filled out from reference TRBV28 and TRBJ2-7, the complete variable domain reads DVKVTQSSRYLVKRTGEKVFLECVQDMDHENMFWYRQDPGLGLRLIYFSYDVKMKEKGDIPEGYSVSREKKERFSLILESASTNQTSMYLCASSSPLSYEQYFGPGTRLTVT.

The chain employs TRBV5-1 and TRBJ1-3; D remains unclear. Germline assignment: CDR1 SGHRS and CDR2 YFSETQ. Trimming took off 4 bases at V and 0 bases at J, with 11 bases between the two ends. This CDR3 is 15 amino acids long. CDR3 DNA sequence: TGCGCCAGCAGCCCTGAGGGCACCTCTGGAAACACCATATATTTT. The encoded protein is CASSPEGTSGNTIYF.

This chain joins TRBV5-1 and TRBJ2-5; 12 bases line up with TRBD2. CDR3 length equals 16 residues. From germline, CDR1 is SGHRS and CDR2 YFSETQ. V was pared by 0 bases and J by 4 bases, with 4 bases of the junction left unmatched. The CDR3 loop reads CASSLASGGARETQYF. The CDR3 nucleotides read TGCGCCAGCAGCTTGGCTAGCGGGGGGGCCAGAGAGACCCAGTACTTC.

Turning to this clonotype: The junction departs from germline at one end; a sequencing error may be responsible. This chain connects TRBV4-1 to TRBJ2-3; 9 bases align to TRBD2. The germline gives CDR1 MGHRA, CDR2 YSYEKL. This CDR3 is built from 18 residues. The CDR3 nucleotides are TGCGCCGGCAGCCAAGGGACAGCGGGGGGCCCTAGCACAGATACGCAGTATTTT. Its translation: CAGSQGTAGGPSTDTQYF.

V is TRBV28 and J is TRBJ1-1, with D perhaps matching TRBD1 (5 bases). There are 14 residues in the CDR3. Trimming cost V 2 bases and J 10 bases, with 17 bases left between them. The germline V gene has CDR1 MDHEN and CDR2 SYDVKM. CDR3 sequence reads: CASSLRGALVGAFF. The CDR3 DNA follows: TGTGCCAGCAGTTTACGAGGGGCCCTAGTAGGAGCTTTCTTT. The full variable domain, with the rest looked up from reference TRBV28 and TRBJ1-1, is DVKVTQSSRYLVKRTGEKVFLECVQDMDHENMFWYRQDPGLGLRLIYFSYDVKMKEKGDIPEGYSVSREKKERFSLILESASTNQTSMYLCASSLRGALVGAFFGQGTRLTVV.

The chain combines TRBV2 with TRBJ1-1; possibly TRBD1 for D (5 bases). This CDR3 contains 15 residues. The V gene lost 6 bases and the J gene lost 3 bases, with 17 bases spanning the gap. Per germline, CDR1 SNHLY and CDR2 FYNNEI. In nucleotides, the CDR3 is TGTGCCAGCAGGAAATGGGGCCTTACGGACACTGAAGCTTTCTTT. Residues: CASRKWGLTDTEAFF.

This clonotype came up a few times. The V gene is TRBV5-1, the J gene TRBJ2-5; no definite D call. The V gene's germline CDR1 is SGHRS and CDR2 YFSETQ. CDR3 length equals 16 residues. The ends were cut back, 3 bases at V and 5 bases at J, with 20 bases in the middle. DNA of the CDR3: TGCGCCAGCAGCTCTGACGCGAGTCTGTCTTTCGAGACCCAGTACTTC. It codes for CASSSDASLSFETQYF.

This rearrangement joins TRBV12-3 or TRBV12-4 to TRBJ2-1; 10 bases line up with TRBD2. The V gene end was trimmed by 3 bases and the J gene end by 7 bases; junction bases not matched to a gene: 9. The CDR3 length is 16 residues. CDR3 sequence: CASSFPASGGLNEQFF. DNA for the CDR3: TGTGCCAGCAGTTTCCCAGCTAGCGGGGGTTTGAATGAGCAGTTCTTC.

This clonotype was picked up a small number of times. The chain links TRBV5-1 to TRBJ2-6; 8 bases are a match to TRBD1. Germline loops: CDR1 SGHRS, CDR2 YFSETQ. The CDR3 loop spans 16 amino acids. V lost 5 bases and J lost 3; bases outside the gene matches: 7. The CDR3 DNA is TGCGCCAGCAGGGCTCAGGGGGCATTTGGGGCCAACGTCCTGACTTTC. Translating it yields CASRAQGAFGANVLTF.

This clonotype was detected many times. CDR3 sequence reads: CASSRPGRTTYEQYF. CDR3 DNA sequence: TGTGCCAGCAGCCGCCCAGGGAGGACAACCTACGAGCAGTACTTC. The chain joins TRBV3-1 to TRBJ2-7; D may be TRBD2 (6 bases). CDR1 and CDR2 from the germline V gene are LGHDT and YNNKEL (reference sequence). V was clipped by 4 bases and J by 2 bases, with 15 bases between them. The CDR3 extends over 15 amino acids.

This clonotype turned up a few times. The chain has TRBV12-3 or TRBV12-4 and TRBJ2-3; D is unclear. The CDR3 is made up of 16 amino acids. V lost 7 bases and J 0 bases, leaving 17 bases between the germline ends. The CDR3 sequence: CASTSAMGSSTDTQYF. CDR3 nucleotides: TGTGCCAGCACTTCCGCTATGGGGTCTAGCACAGATACGCAGTATTTT.

This clonotype was found a few times. This chain links TRBV20-1 with TRBJ2-7; D possibly uses TRBD1 or TRBD2 (6 bases each). V was clipped by 5 bases and J by 5 bases, with 19 bases between them. The CDR3 is made up of 14 amino acids. Germline V CDR1 and CDR2: DFQATT, SNEGSKA (reference sequence). In nucleotides, the CDR3 is TGCAGTGCTGGAGCCCTGGGGGGCTTCCACGAGCAGTACTTC. As protein: CSAGALGGFHEQYF.